This T cell receptor beta chain comes out of a study of control samples from healthy donors and cancer patients. The table came from immunoSEQ multiplex PCR; TCRdb's copy has only in-frame clones and leaves some out. The table lists about 63,000 clones, around 87% of them singletons. Germline lookup yields CDR1 MDHEN and CDR2 SYDVKM. V lost 3 bases, J lost 3 bases, and 9 bases lay in between. This CDR3 spans 15 amino acids. Sequences were obtained from PBMCs. The clonotype was recovered from a woman aged 60-75 years with lung cancer. V is TRBV28 and J is TRBJ2-6; D is possibly TRBD2 (6 bases). CDR3 protein: CASSLGGDGANVLTF. Here the CDR3 DNA reads TGTGCCAGCAGTTTGGGAGGAGATGGGGCCAACGTCCTGACTTTC.